This entry lists 31 T cell receptor beta chains sequenced from one sample in a study of blood T cells in healthy people across ages. A J-beta primer mix and a sample-barcoded 5' primer were used in a second PCR of about 7 to 12 cycles. TCRdb ran MiXCR on the 5' RACE reads and lists one entry per CDR3 protein. The sample includes around 1,800,000 distinct CDR3 sequences, 35% to 50% of them seen just once. Material: blood. Every receptor here comes from a human donor in good health.

This chain connects TRBV3-1 to TRBJ2-4; perhaps TRBD1 as D (5 bases). The J call may be in error: the DNA end matches TRBJ2-7 better. The CDR3 is made up of 15 amino acids. Germline loops: CDR1 LGHDT, CDR2 YNNKEL (reference sequence). CDR3 DNA: TGTGCCAGCAGCCTGACAGTGGGTGCTTACTACGAGCAGTACTTC. It codes for CASSLTVGAYYEQYF.

The chain carries TRBV24-1 and TRBJ2-1; TRBD1 is a possible D gene (6 bases). Germline V gives CDR1 KGHDR, CDR2 SFDVKD. The CDR3 runs 14 residues. V was shortened by 5 bases and J by 4 bases, with 11 bases between the two germline ends. Here the CDR3 reads CATSALDSYNEQFF. In nucleotides, the CDR3 is TGTGCCACCAGTGCCCTGGACAGTTACAATGAGCAGTTCTTC.

Only a few counts were recorded for this clonotype. The chain carries TRBV7-9 and TRBJ2-1; 8 positions agree with TRBD1. The CDR3 has 12 amino acids. Germline trimming cut 2 bases from V and 15 bases from J; bases unmatched to any gene: 6. Germline CDR1 reads SEHNR; CDR2 reads FQNEAQ (reference sequence). CDR3 bases: TGTGCCAGCAGCTTATACCAGGGGGCGACGTTCTTC. This codes for CASSLYQGATFF.

There are a few counts of this clonotype. The V and J genes are TRBV20-1 and TRBJ1-1; D perhaps matches TRBD1 (6 bases). CDR1 and CDR2 (germline): DFQATT, SNEGSKA (reference sequence). CDR3 length: 13 amino acids. V lost 4 bases, J lost 3 bases, and 12 bases lay in between. The CDR3 sequence: CSATRGGYTEAFF. In nucleotides, the CDR3 is TGCAGTGCTACCCGAGGGGGGTACACTGAAGCTTTCTTT.

The chain combines TRBV6-6 with TRBJ2-5, with 10 nucleotides matching TRBD1. TRBJ2-7 matches the DNA end more closely, so the J call is doubtful. Germline assignment: CDR1 MNHNY and CDR2 SVGAGI (reference sequence). The CDR3 is 16 amino acids. The CDR3 loop reads CASSPQLGQGVYEQYF. CDR3 in DNA: TGTGCCAGCAGTCCTCAGTTAGGACAGGGGGTCTACGAGCAGTACTTC.

The genes are TRBV7-9 and TRBJ2-4, with D perhaps TRBD2 (6 bases). Deletions cut 5 bases from V and 0 bases from J, with 17 bases between. Germline loops: CDR1 SEHNR, CDR2 FQNEAQ (reference sequence). This CDR3 comprises 17 residues. The CDR3 DNA reads as TGTGCCAGCAGCCCACAAGGAGGGGAAAGAGCCAAAAACATTCAGTACTTC. Translating gives CASSPQGGERAKNIQYF.

The V call is TRBV6-2 or TRBV6-3, the J call TRBJ1-2; 7 bases match TRBD1. From germline, CDR1 is MNHEY and CDR2 SVGEGT. The V segment lost 2 bases and the J segment 8 bases; nucleotides outside the gene matches: 14. CDR3 length: 16 residues. CDR3 amino acids: CASSYKGTATRRGYTF. The CDR3, as DNA: TGTGCCAGCAGTTACAAAGGGACAGCCACCCGTCGCGGCTACACCTTC.

This clonotype has a handful of counts. The rearrangement joins TRBV20-1 to TRBJ2-7; 10 nucleotides align to TRBD1. Unmatched junction bases numbered 15, after V lost 3 bases and J lost 4 bases. The CDR3 consists of 17 residues. Germline V CDR1 and CDR2: DFQATT, SNEGSKA (reference sequence). The CDR3 here is CSASPIVGDRGIYEQYF. The CDR3, as DNA: TGCAGTGCTAGTCCTATCGTGGGGGACAGGGGAATTTACGAGCAGTACTTC.

To note about this clonotype: The junction does not match germline at one end; this may be a read error. This chain joins TRBV7-2 and TRBJ1-2; TRBD1 might be the D (5 bases). CDR1 SGHTA and CDR2 FQGNSA come from the germline V gene. CDR3 length: 15 amino acids. The CDR3: CASSSQMGGTYDYTF. In DNA form, the CDR3 reads TGTGCCAGCAGCTCCCAAATGGGGGGGACTTATGACTACACCTTC.

The CDR3 region is CASSQEGGEETQFF. The CDR3 DNA sequence: TGCGCCAGCAGCCAAGAAGGAGGTGAAGAGACCCAGTTCTTC. This sequence joins TRBV4-3 and TRBJ2-5; a possible D gene is TRBD2 (5 bases). The closer fit of TRBJ2-1 to the DNA end suggests the J call may be wrong. Germline V lookup: CDR1 LGHNA, CDR2 YSLEER. The CDR3 totals 14 residues.

This chain joins TRBV28 and TRBJ2-5, with unresolved D. The CDR3 length is 11 residues. Trimming took 7 bases from V and 13 from J, leaving 16 bases between them. In germline, CDR1 is MDHEN, CDR2 SYDVKM. In DNA, the CDR3 is TGTGCCAGCACCTTAGTTAATGAGCGGTACTTC. Translated, it gives CASTLVNERYF.

The table lists this clonotype with a few counts. The chain employs TRBV18 and TRBJ2-3; 9 nucleotides align to TRBD1. The CDR3 runs 16 residues. Germline V CDR1 and CDR2: KGHSH, LQKENI. V shed 3 bases and J 1 base; nucleotides not matched to a gene: 5. Here the CDR3 reads CASSPRGQGGTDTQYF. The CDR3 region has the DNA TGTGCCAGCTCACCGAGGGGACAGGGCGGCACAGATACGCAGTATTTT.

This clonotype has just a few counts. This sequence joins TRBV28 and TRBJ2-4, with D hard to call. The V gene's germline CDR1 is MDHEN and CDR2 SYDVKM. The CDR3 sequence is 17 residues long. V lost 2 bases and J 0 bases, leaving 14 bases between the germline ends. CDR3 DNA: TGTGCCAGCAGTTTACAACAGTTAGAAACAGCCAAAAACATTCAGTACTTC. Its protein product is CASSLQQLETAKNIQYF.

V and J are TRBV20-1 and TRBJ2-7; maybe TRBD1 (6 bases). V lost 0 bases and J 6 bases, leaving 12 bases between the germline ends. Germline V gives CDR1 DFQATT, CDR2 SNEGSKA (reference sequence). This CDR3 has 13 amino acids. The CDR3 DNA sequence: TGCAGTGCTAGAGAGGGGGCAGGCGGCGAGCAGTACTTC. This gives the protein CSAREGAGGEQYF.

This clonotype was picked up many times. The V and J genes are TRBV5-1 and TRBJ1-5; TRBD1 matches at 7 bases. There are 15 residues in the CDR3. Germline V gene lookup returns CDR1 SGHRS and CDR2 YFSETQ. The ends lost 4 bases at V and 4 bases at J; junction bases unmatched: 8. The DNA for the CDR3 is TGCGCCAGCAGCCTAAGGGGGCAAGGGAATCAGCCCCAGCATTTT. The encoded protein is CASSLRGQGNQPQHF. The complete variable domain, with remaining parts taken from reference TRBV5-1 and TRBJ1-5, reads KAGVTQTPRYLIKTRGQQVTLSCSPISGHRSVSWYQQTPGQGLQFLFEYFSETQRNKGNFPGRFSGRQFSNSRSEMNVSTLELGDSALYLCASSLRGQGNQPQHFGDGTRLSIL.

CDR3 DNA: TGTGCCAGCAGACGCTCGGGACAGGGGGTCTACGAGCAGTACTTC. The encoded protein is CASRRSGQGVYEQYF. The chain carries TRBV6-5 and TRBJ2-7; 11 nucleotides align to TRBD1. Germline trimming cut 6 bases from V and 3 bases from J; bases unmatched to any gene: 7. This CDR3 is 15 amino acids long. The V gene's germline CDR1 is MNHEY and CDR2 SVGAGI.

The CDR3 sequence: CASSYSTGFEGYTF. In DNA form, the CDR3 reads TGTGCCAGCAGTTACTCGACGGGGTTCGAAGGCTACACCTTC. V and J are TRBV6-6 and TRBJ1-2; no firm D call. CDR3 size: 14 residues. Between the trimmed V and J ends, which lost 0 bases and 8 bases, there was a span of 13 bases. Germline loops: CDR1 MNHNY, CDR2 SVGAGI (reference sequence).

This clonotype was detected a few times. The junction and the germline gene differ at one end; a read error may be behind it. V and J are TRBV7-3 and TRBJ2-7, with 9 bases aligning to TRBD1. This CDR3 is 15 amino acids long. Per the germline V gene, CDR1 is SGHTA and CDR2 is FQGTGA. The CDR3: CASSFDGTGSYGQYF. The CDR3 DNA reads as TGTGCCAGCAGCTTCGATGGGACAGGGAGTTACGGGCAGTACTTC.

This clonotype was detected many times. The chain carries TRBV6-6 and TRBJ2-3, with a weak D call TRBD1 (7 bases). Deletions cut 2 bases from V and 4 bases from J, with 16 bases between. The germline CDR1 and CDR2 sequences are MNHNY and SVGAGI (reference sequence). This CDR3 has 16 amino acids. Here the CDR3 reads CASSYGAGGYADTQYF. The CDR3 DNA follows: TGTGCCAGCAGTTACGGGGCAGGGGGGTACGCAGATACGCAGTATTTT.

V gene TRBV11-1 combines with J gene TRBJ2-1; 10 positions match TRBD2. This CDR3 has 15 residues. The germline gives CDR1 SGHAT, CDR2 FQDESV (reference sequence). The junction had 11 bases not matched to a gene; V was cut back by 5 bases and J by 10 bases. The DNA for the CDR3 is TGTGCCAGCAGCCCCGGGACTAGCGTTTCTAGGGAGCAGTTCTTC. It encodes CASSPGTSVSREQFF. Using reference TRBV11-1 and TRBJ2-1 for the parts outside the CDR3, the full variable domain is EAEVAQSPRYKITEKSQAVAFWCDPISGHATLYWYRQILGQGPELLVQFQDESVVDDSQLPKDRFSAERLKGVDSTLKIQPAELGDSAMYLCASSPGTSVSREQFFGPGTRLTVL.

This clonotype has only a few counts. The rearrangement joins TRBV7-8 to TRBJ2-2; possibly TRBD1 or TRBD2 for D (6 bases each). This CDR3 has 17 residues. The germline V gene has CDR1 SGHVS and CDR2 FQNEAQ. The ends were cut back, 1 base at V and 6 bases at J, with 18 bases in the middle. The CDR3: CASSLGTEGVKAGELFF. DNA of the CDR3: TGTGCCAGCAGCTTAGGGACGGAGGGGGTTAAGGCCGGGGAGCTGTTTTTT.

This clonotype was observed a few times. The chain couples TRBV4-1 to TRBJ2-3; 10 bases are a match to TRBD2. V lost 1 base to trimming and J lost 5 bases; unmatched junction nucleotides: 3. In germline, CDR1 is MGHRA, CDR2 YSYEKL. This CDR3 spans 15 amino acids. For the CDR3, the DNA is TGCGCCAGCAGCCAAGCGGGACTAGCGTTAGATACGCAGTATTTT. Translated: CASSQAGLALDTQYF.

There are a few counts of this clonotype. The genes are TRBV9 and TRBJ2-3; the D gene is possibly TRBD2 (5 bases). The CDR3 has 15 residues. V lost 0 bases to trimming and J lost 1 base, with 9 bases between them. The germline V gene encodes CDR1 SGDLS and CDR2 YYNGEE. CDR3 coding DNA: TGTGCCAGCAGCGTAGGAGGGTCTGGCACAGATACGCAGTATTTT. Protein sequence: CASSVGGSGTDTQYF.

The rearrangement links TRBV20-1 to TRBJ1-1; no clear D. Between the trimmed V and J ends, which lost 3 bases and 5 bases, there was a span of 13 bases. The CDR3 is 13 amino acids. Germline V CDR1 and CDR2: DFQATT, SNEGSKA (reference sequence). In nucleotides, the CDR3 is TGCAGTGCTAGGGAGGTTTTGAGGACTGAAGCTTTCTTT. This sequence encodes CSAREVLRTEAFF.

The chain combines TRBV24-1 with TRBJ2-5, with a tentative D call TRBD1 (6 bases). The J call is uncertain, as TRBJ2-7 better fits the DNA end. In germline, CDR1 is KGHDR, CDR2 SFDVKD. There are 17 residues in the CDR3. CDR3 in amino acids: CATSAENRDTHSGEQYF. The CDR3 nucleotides are TGTGCCACCAGTGCTGAGAACCGGGACACCCATTCTGGCGAGCAGTACTTC.

V usage is TRBV20-1 and J usage is TRBJ1-5; D remains ambiguous. Per germline, CDR1 DFQATT and CDR2 SNEGSKA (reference sequence). This CDR3 has 14 amino acids. Deletions cut 2 bases from V and 4 bases from J, with 12 bases between. The chain's CDR3 is CSARRGRSNQPQHF. The CDR3 region has the DNA TGCAGTGCTAGACGAGGCAGGTCTAATCAGCCCCAGCATTTT.

This clonotype was seen once. V is TRBV18 and J is TRBJ1-1; D perhaps matches TRBD1 (6 bases). Trimming took off 3 bases at V and 5 bases at J, with 13 bases between the two ends. The CDR3 has 14 amino acids. The germline V gene encodes CDR1 KGHSH and CDR2 LQKENI. DNA for the CDR3: TGTGCCAGCTCACCTCTGGACAGAAGGACTGAAGCTTTCTTT. Protein: CASSPLDRRTEAFF.

For this clonotype: Given a much more abundant clone one base away, this may be a read error. The chain is built from TRBV6-2 or TRBV6-3 and TRBJ1-2; 8 bases agree with TRBD1. Per germline, CDR1 MNHEY and CDR2 SVGEGT. J was trimmed by 6 bases and V by 2 bases; bases with no gene match: 2. The CDR3 is 13 amino acids. In DNA, the CDR3 is TGTGCCAGCAGTTACGCAGGGGGCGATGGCTACACCTTC. Its translation: CASSYAGGDGYTF.

This clonotype showed up just a few times. The chain employs TRBV4-1 and TRBJ2-4; the match to TRBD1 covers 8 bases. The J call may be mistaken, given a closer DNA end match to TRBJ2-7. Germline V CDR1 and CDR2: MGHRA, YSYEKL. The CDR3 consists of 15 residues. CDR3 residues: CASSQIDRGGYEQYF. DNA of the CDR3: TGCGCCAGCAGCCAGATCGACAGGGGTGGGTACGAGCAGTACTTC.

The V call is TRBV6-5, the J call TRBJ2-4, with D possibly matching TRBD2 (6 bases). TRBJ2-7 explains the end of the DNA better; the J call may be wrong. CDR1 is MNHEY, CDR2 SVGAGI, per germline. CDR3 size: 16 residues. CDR3 amino acids: CASSYGPGRYGGEQYF. The CDR3 coding sequence is TGTGCCAGCAGTTACGGACCAGGGAGGTATGGTGGCGAGCAGTACTTC.

This clonotype has a count of ten or more. This chain links TRBV7-2 with TRBJ2-3, with D hard to call. The germline V gene has CDR1 SGHTA and CDR2 FQGNSA. Trimming stripped 5 bases from V and 2 bases from J, with 5 bases between. The CDR3 has 12 amino acids. Written as DNA, the CDR3 is TGTGCCAGCAGCCGAGACACAGATACGCAGTATTTT. It is translated as CASSRDTDTQYF.